The clone carrying this TCR beta chain was observed a handful of times. Its antigen is not known. Germline CDR1 is LGHNA and CDR2 is YSLEER. This CDR3 has 18 amino acids. With V trimmed by 0 bases and J by 4 bases, 13 bases remained unmatched. The data are from a study of T cells after yellow fever vaccination. Overall study findings and caveats: After the booster, over 95% of CD4 and around nine tenths of CD8 primary-response clones were re-detected. Bulk-population clonotypes that are abundant could appear as contaminants in FACS-sorted repertoires. The secondary response peaked faster, at day 5 versus 15, but was weaker.

The authors made TCR cDNA by 5'RACE template switching, adding a universal primer site and UMIs. MiXCR was run by TCRdb on the 5' RACE reads, yielding one entry per CDR3 protein. The sample includes roughly 340,000 distinct CDR3 sequences, 8% to 10% of them seen just once. The V gene is TRBV4-3, the J gene TRBJ1-1; 8 bases fit TRBD1. The sequence was obtained from a man aged 18-30 years who received the YFV17D yellow fever vaccine. Here the sequenced sample was PBMCs, taken on the day of the first yellow fever vaccination. The CDR3 DNA sequence: TGCGCCAGCAGCCAAGAAGAACGAAGGACAGGGTACTTCACTGAAGCTTTCTTT. Its protein is CASSQEERRTGYFTEAFF.